The entry below gives a single T cell receptor (beta chain) sequence along with its context. The sample comes from a study of blood T cell repertoires in COVID-19. Profiled with immunoSEQ multiplex PCR; TCRdb holds only in-frame clones, not every one. The table shows approximately 160,000 clones, with roughly nine tenths occurring only once. This TCR was recovered from a woman in her 70s with acute or convalescent COVID-19. The sample consisted of peripheral blood.

This chain's CDR3 is CASSINTGDTEAFF. CDR3 DNA: TGTGCCAGCAGCATAAATACAGGGGACACTGAAGCTTTCTTT. The rearrangement joins TRBV11-2 to TRBJ1-1, with 7 bases matching TRBD1. Per germline, CDR1 SGHAT and CDR2 FQNNGV. This CDR3 contains 14 residues. V lost 5 bases and J lost 3; bases outside the gene matches: 6.